The rows below give T cell receptor beta chains drawn from one sample of a study of OX40 agonist ivuxolimab in advanced cancers. Assay: immunoSEQ multiplex PCR; the TCRdb copy retains only in-frame clones and omits some. The table has 60,000 to 80,000 clones, 65% to 85% seen once; the top ten hold around 4.5%. This sample comprised CD4+ or CD8+ T cells sorted from blood, obtained in a trial of the OX40 agonist ivuxolimab. Receptor source: an adult with an advanced solid tumor such as melanoma, head and neck, liver or kidney cancer. Both conserved end residues are part of each CDR3. A D gene is named only where the DNA matches it firmly. The size field is filled for only some rows; it gives once, few, many or a size class.

D: NA; size: NA; V: TRBV9; J: TRBJ2-7; CDR3: CASSARFQGNYEQYF; DNA: TGTGCCAGCAGCGCCCGATTCCAGGGCAACTACGAGCAGTACTTC
D: NA; size: NA; V: TRBV29-1; J: TRBJ2-1; CDR3: CSVEGGSNNEQFF; DNA: TGCAGCGTTGAGGGGGGATCCAACAATGAGCAGTTCTTC
D: NA; size: NA; V: TRBV27; J: TRBJ2-7; CDR3: CASSLSSGPYEQYF; DNA: TGTGCCAGCAGTTTAAGTTCAGGGCCCTACGAGCAGTACTTC
D: NA; size: few; V: TRBV9; J: TRBJ2-1; CDR3: CASSVDTSSYNEQFF; DNA: TGTGCCAGCAGCGTGGACACCAGCTCCTACAATGAGCAGTTCTTC
D: NA; size: few; V: TRBV19; J: TRBJ1-5; CDR3: CASSIVAGFDAQPQHF; DNA: TGTGCCAGTAGTATAGTCGCAGGGTTTGATGCTCAGCCCCAGCATTTT
D: TRBD1; size: NA; V: TRBV19; J: TRBJ1-1; CDR3: CASTSGQLLPEAFF; DNA: TGTGCCAGTACCTCGGGACAGCTCTTGCCTGAAGCTTTCTTT
D: NA; size: NA; V: TRBV2; J: TRBJ1-2; CDR3: CASRASLSYGYTF; DNA: TGTGCCAGCAGGGCCAGTTTGTCCTATGGCTACACCTTC
D: NA; size: few; V: TRBV5-4; J: TRBJ2-7; CDR3: CASSPPRLTSMEQYF; DNA: TGTGCCAGCAGCCCCCCTCGACTAACTTCAATGGAGCAGTACTTC
D: NA; size: NA; V: TRBV5-1; J: TRBJ1-5; CDR3: CASSIGGQGGVQPQHF; DNA: TGCGCCAGCAGCATTGGGGGGCAGGGAGGTGTTCAGCCCCAGCATTTT
D: NA; size: NA; V: TRBV11-2; J: TRBJ1-6; CDR3: CASSLVGGAQSPLHF; DNA: TGTGCCAGCAGCTTAGTGGGGGGGGCCCAATCACCCCTCCACTTT
D: NA; size: NA; V: TRBV19; J: TRBJ2-7; CDR3: CASRQTGSNYEQYF; DNA: TGTGCCAGTAGACAGACCGGGTCGAATTACGAGCAGTACTTC
D: NA; size: NA; V: TRBV6-5; J: TRBJ1-2; CDR3: CASSQQGPYGYTF; DNA: TGTGCCAGCAGTCAACAGGGCCCATATGGCTACACCTTC
D: TRBD2; size: NA; V: TRBV5-1; J: TRBJ2-3; CDR3: CASSFGVGLPPDTQYF; DNA: TGCGCCAGCAGCTTCGGGGTGGGACTACCCCCAGATACGCAGTATTTT
D: NA; size: NA; V: TRBV25-1; J: TRBJ1-5; CDR3: CASSGGTGNQPQHF; DNA: TGTGCCAGCAGTGGAGGGACGGGCAATCAGCCCCAGCATTTT
D: NA; size: NA; V: TRBV11-1; J: TRBJ1-1; CDR3: CASSLQTVSEAFF; DNA: TGTGCCAGCAGCCTACAGACCGTCTCTGAAGCTTTCTTT
D: NA; size: NA; V: TRBV25-1; J: TRBJ1-5; CDR3: CASSEYDGSQPQHF; DNA: TGTGCCAGCAGTGAATATGACGGGTCACAGCCCCAGCATTTT
D: NA; size: few; V: TRBV9; J: TRBJ2-3; CDR3: CASSFRSQGDTQYF; DNA: TGTGCCAGCAGCTTTCGTTCTCAAGGAGATACGCAGTATTTT
D: TRBD1; size: NA; V: TRBV7-9; J: TRBJ2-2; CDR3: CASSIRQGRLTGELFF; DNA: TGTGCCAGCAGCATAAGACAGGGGAGGTTGACCGGGGAGCTGTTTTTT
D: NA; size: NA; V: TRBV5-1; J: TRBJ2-5; CDR3: CASSSVPKTQETQYF; DNA: TGCGCCAGCAGCTCCGTTCCGAAAACGCAAGAGACCCAGTACTTC
D: NA; size: few; V: TRBV6-5; J: TRBJ1-4; CDR3: CASSYSGLGTNEKLFF; DNA: TGTGCCAGCAGTTACTCCGGCCTGGGGACTAATGAAAAACTGTTTTTT
D: TRBD2; size: NA; V: TRBV7-2; J: TRBJ2-1; CDR3: CASSPGTTNEQFF; DNA: TGTGCCAGCAGCCCCGGGACTACAAATGAGCAGTTCTTC
D: NA; size: NA; V: TRBV5-1; J: TRBJ2-1; CDR3: CASSAPGLTSSYNEQFF; DNA: TGCGCCAGCAGCGCTCCCGGACTTACGAGCTCCTACAATGAGCAGTTCTTC
D: TRBD1; size: NA; V: TRBV7-3; J: TRBJ1-2; CDR3: CASSSGTAFNGYTF; DNA: TGTGCCAGCAGCTCGGGGACAGCCTTTAATGGCTACACCTTC
D: NA; size: few; V: TRBV6-6; J: TRBJ2-5; CDR3: CASSYSAVKETQYF; DNA: TGTGCCAGCAGTTACTCGGCAGTCAAGGAGACCCAGTACTTC
D: NA; size: few; V: TRBV6-5; J: TRBJ1-4; CDR3: CASRPSWANEKLFF; DNA: TGTGCCAGCAGGCCCTCTTGGGCTAATGAAAAACTGTTTTTT
D: TRBD1; size: NA; V: TRBV6-5; J: TRBJ1-2; CDR3: CASSYSGQGIVYTF; DNA: TGTGCCAGCAGTTACTCGGGACAGGGTATCGTCTACACCTTC
D: NA; size: NA; V: TRBV6-6; J: TRBJ2-7; CDR3: CASRNYVGSYEQYF; DNA: TGTGCCAGCAGGAACTACGTGGGGTCCTACGAGCAGTACTTC
D: NA; size: NA; V: TRBV10-2; J: TRBJ2-1; CDR3: CASSDPTVRGDNEQFF; DNA: TGCGCCAGCAGTGACCCCACAGTTCGAGGGGACAATGAGCAGTTCTTC
D: NA; size: NA; V: TRBV29-1; J: TRBJ2-7; CDR3: CSVVTGGLREQYF; DNA: TGCAGCGTTGTAACAGGGGGACTAAGAGAGCAGTACTTC
D: TRBD1; size: few; V: TRBV5-6; J: TRBJ2-1; CDR3: CASSWGQVKNEQFF; DNA: TGTGCCAGCAGCTGGGGACAGGTAAAGAATGAGCAGTTCTTC
D: NA; size: NA; V: TRBV9; J: TRBJ1-1; CDR3: CASSVGTAGTEAFF; DNA: TGTGCCAGCAGCGTAGGGACGGCGGGGACTGAAGCTTTCTTT
D: NA; size: NA; V: TRBV11-2; J: TRBJ2-7; CDR3: CASSWVGQSSYEQYF; DNA: TGTGCCAGCAGTTGGGTGGGGCAGAGCTCCTACGAGCAGTACTTC
D: NA; size: NA; V: TRBV29-1; J: TRBJ2-2; CDR3: CSVETDRGTGELFF; DNA: TGCAGCGTTGAAACGGACAGAGGCACCGGGGAGCTGTTTTTT
D: TRBD1; size: once; V: TRBV18; J: TRBJ1-2; CDR3: CASSPIDRVGGGYTF; DNA: TGTGCCAGCTCACCAATCGACAGGGTAGGAGGTGGCTACACCTTC
D: TRBD1; size: few; V: TRBV5-5; J: TRBJ1-5; CDR3: CASSLRISTGQVQPQHF; DNA: TGTGCCAGCAGCTTAAGAATTTCAACAGGACAGGTTCAGCCCCAGCATTTT
D: NA; size: NA; V: TRBV19; J: TRBJ1-2; CDR3: CASTNRNYGYTF; DNA: TGTGCCAGTACTAACCGAAATTATGGCTACACCTTC
D: NA; size: once; V: TRBV7-8; J: TRBJ1-5; CDR3: CASSLAGVFGSNQPQHF; DNA: TGTGCCAGCAGCTTAGCGGGGGTTTTTGGTAGCAATCAGCCCCAGCATTTT
D: NA; size: NA; V: TRBV19; J: TRBJ1-1; CDR3: CASTPSSLRGITEAFF; DNA: TGTGCCAGTACCCCCTCGTCATTGAGGGGAATAACTGAAGCTTTCTTT
D: TRBD1; size: NA; V: TRBV7-2; J: TRBJ1-2; CDR3: CASSSGQVNYGYTF; DNA: TGTGCCAGCAGCTCCGGACAGGTTAACTATGGCTACACCTTC
D: NA; size: few; V: TRBV7-6; J: TRBJ2-1; CDR3: CASSSGTTSYNEQFF; DNA: TGTGCCAGCAGCTCCGGGACAACCTCCTACAATGAGCAGTTCTTC
D: NA; size: NA; V: TRBV5-8; J: TRBJ1-1; CDR3: CASGVGAANTEAFF; DNA: TGTGCCAGCGGGGTGGGGGCAGCCAACACTGAAGCTTTCTTT
D: TRBD2; size: NA; V: TRBV11-1; J: TRBJ2-1; CDR3: CASSSSSGNEQFF; DNA: TGTGCCAGCAGCTCCTCTAGCGGCAATGAGCAGTTCTTC
D: TRBD1; size: NA; V: TRBV7-8; J: TRBJ2-6; CDR3: CASSPDRFKAGANVLTF; DNA: TGTGCCAGCAGCCCGGACAGGTTTAAAGCTGGGGCCAACGTCCTGACTTTC
D: NA; size: NA; V: TRBV19; J: TRBJ1-6; CDR3: CASSTQEATGSPLHF; DNA: TGTGCCAGTAGTACCCAGGAAGCTACCGGATCACCCCTCCACTTT
D: NA; size: NA; V: TRBV7-2; J: TRBJ2-1; CDR3: CASSLERQNEQFF; DNA: TGTGCCAGCAGCTTAGAGAGGCAGAATGAGCAGTTCTTC
D: NA; size: NA; V: TRBV28; J: TRBJ1-1; CDR3: CASSLVGQNYVFF; DNA: TGTGCCAGCAGTCTAGTCGGGCAGAACTATGTTTTCTTT
D: TRBD2; size: NA; V: TRBV5-1; J: TRBJ2-3; CDR3: CASSLAGGPSDTQYF; DNA: TGCGCCAGCAGCTTGGCGGGGGGGCCGTCAGATACGCAGTATTTT
D: TRBD1; size: NA; V: TRBV28; J: TRBJ1-1; CDR3: CASKDRAYAEAFF; DNA: TGTGCCAGCAAGGACAGGGCCTACGCTGAAGCTTTCTTT
D: NA; size: NA; V: TRBV4-1; J: TRBJ1-4; CDR3: CASSPSHSNEKLFF; DNA: TGCGCCAGCAGCCCGTCGCATTCTAATGAAAAACTGTTTTTT
D: TRBD2; size: NA; V: TRBV7-6; J: TRBJ2-2; CDR3: CASSLEGLAGNGELFF; DNA: TGTGCCAGCAGCTTAGAAGGACTAGCCGGTAACGGGGAGCTGTTTTTT
D: TRBD1; size: few; V: TRBV6-4; J: TRBJ2-1; CDR3: CASSEKLKTGGSYNEQFF; DNA: TGTGCCAGCAGTGAAAAGCTAAAAACAGGGGGCTCCTACAATGAGCAGTTCTTC
D: NA; size: NA; V: TRBV11-2; J: TRBJ2-7; CDR3: CASTTEWSYEQYF; DNA: TGTGCCAGCACCACAGAGTGGTCCTACGAGCAGTACTTC
D: NA; size: NA; V: TRBV5-6; J: TRBJ2-3; CDR3: CASSLGTGSLDTQYF; DNA: TGTGCCAGCAGCTTGGGCACAGGGAGTCTGGATACGCAGTATTTT
D: TRBD2; size: NA; V: TRBV5-1; J: TRBJ2-1; CDR3: CASSERPGTRSNEQFF; DNA: TGCGCCAGCAGCGAACGCCCCGGGACTAGGAGCAATGAGCAGTTCTTC
D: NA; size: NA; V: TRBV6-6; J: TRBJ1-2; CDR3: CASSRGTRNYGYTF; DNA: TGTGCCAGCAGTCGCGGGACACGCAACTATGGCTACACCTTC
D: NA; size: NA; V: TRBV2; J: TRBJ1-2; CDR3: CASNEQGIGNYGYTF; DNA: TGTGCCAGCAACGAACAGGGAATCGGTAACTATGGCTACACCTTC
D: NA; size: few; V: TRBV5-8; J: TRBJ2-7; CDR3: CATGRGPYEQYF; DNA: TGTGCCACGGGCCGGGGCCCCTACGAGCAGTACTTC
D: NA; size: few; V: TRBV7-9; J: TRBJ2-5; CDR3: CASRGWGRVQETQYF; DNA: TGTGCCAGCAGAGGCTGGGGCAGAGTCCAAGAGACCCAGTACTTC
D: TRBD1; size: NA; V: TRBV5-4; J: TRBJ2-5; CDR3: CASSSRDSQETQYF; DNA: TGTGCCAGCAGCTCTCGGGACAGTCAAGAGACCCAGTACTTC
D: NA; size: NA; V: TRBV6-5; J: TRBJ1-2; CDR3: CASSMGPTENGYTF; DNA: TGTGCCAGCAGTATGGGTCCGACAGAAAATGGCTACACCTTC